The clone carrying this TCR beta chain has just a few counts. Its antigen is unknown. With 60 Vbeta and 13 Jbeta primers, the PCR was carried out. Profiled with immunoSEQ multiplex PCR; TCRdb holds only in-frame clones, not every one. The table has some 130,000 clones, about 72% seen once. The germline V gene encodes CDR1 SGHRS and CDR2 YFSETQ. This CDR3 spans 20 amino acids. J lost 4 bases, V lost 1 base, and 17 bases had no gene match. This entry is derived from a study of cytomegalovirus exposure and HLA in healthy donors. Study-wide findings and caveats: The majority of TCR sequences were rare, yet some public TCRs appeared in many donors. Researchers reported in a later analysis that a missense DCLRE1C variant was tied to TCR beta V- and J-gene trimming.

The chain carries TRBV5-1 and TRBJ2-7, with 13 nucleotides matching TRBD2. The source of this sequence is a female donor in good health and CMV-seronegative. Sequenced material: PBMCs. The CDR3 nucleotides are TGCGCCAGCAGCTTGCCCCGACGGACTAGCGGGAGTAGGGGAGGATACGAGCAGTACTTC. Translated: CASSLPRRTSGSRGGYEQYF.